The 17 T cell receptor beta chains presented below share a single source sample, sequenced in a study of blood T cell repertoires in COVID-19. The data were produced by immunoSEQ multiplex PCR, yet TCRdb's version contains in-frame clones alone and is incomplete. The repertoire holds about 260,000 clones, with around nine tenths as singletons. Sequencing used peripheral blood. These receptors were taken from a middle-aged man who had recovered from COVID-19.

V is TRBV12-5 and J is TRBJ1-1, with 8 bases lining up with TRBD1. CDR1 LGHNT and CDR2 FRNRAP come from the germline V gene. The CDR3 loop spans 14 amino acids. With 5 bases clipped from V and 4 bases from J, the junction kept 6 bases outside the gene matches. The CDR3 DNA follows: TGTGCTAGTGGTACCGGGACAGGTATCACTGAAGCTTTCTTT. Translation: CASGTGTGITEAFF.

V is TRBV4-3 and J is TRBJ2-1; no firm D call. This CDR3 region has 13 residues. V lost 1 base, J lost 4 bases, and 5 bases lay in between. Germline V gene lookup returns CDR1 LGHNA and CDR2 YSLEER. CDR3 protein: CASSQVRYNEQFF. The CDR3 DNA reads as TGCGCCAGCAGCCAAGTCCGGTACAATGAGCAGTTCTTC.

The chain recombines TRBV4-3 with TRBJ2-7, with 9 nucleotides matching TRBD1. Germline V gene sequence: CDR1 LGHNA, CDR2 YSLEER. The CDR3 is 14 residues long. V gave up 4 bases and J gave up 5 bases; unmatched junction bases: 6. The DNA for the CDR3 is TGCGCCAGCAGCCCAGGGACAGGGCTCAACGAGCAGTACTTC. Amino acid sequence: CASSPGTGLNEQYF.

The chain combines TRBV5-1 with TRBJ1-2; 8 bases match TRBD1. In germline, CDR1 is SGHRS, CDR2 YFSETQ. There are 15 residues in the CDR3. Germline trimming cut 3 bases from V and 5 bases from J; bases unmatched to any gene: 9. CDR3 loop: CASSSGRQGLYGYTF. CDR3 sequence (DNA): TGCGCCAGCAGCTCGGGGAGACAGGGGCTGTATGGCTACACCTTC.

The CDR3 is CASSLAGVGQGLYNEQFF. The CDR3 coding sequence is TGCGCCAGCAGCTTGGCCGGGGTGGGACAGGGCCTCTACAATGAGCAGTTCTTC. The rearrangement joins TRBV5-1 to TRBJ2-1, with 9 bases that match TRBD1. CDR1 and CDR2 from the germline V gene are SGHRS and YFSETQ. J gave up 3 bases and V 0 bases, and 10 bases lay outside the gene matches. The CDR3 is 18 amino acids.

V gene TRBV6-6 combines with J gene TRBJ1-2; 8 bases line up with TRBD1. This CDR3 region has 16 residues. Germline V gene data show CDR1 as MNHNY and CDR2 as SVGAGI (reference sequence). The ends lost 0 bases at V and 7 bases at J; junction bases unmatched: 10. CDR3 sequence (DNA): TGTGCCAGCAGTTACTCGATGGGACAGGCGGAAAGTGGCTACACCTTC. Protein product: CASSYSMGQAESGYTF.

The rearrangement uses TRBV3-1 (or the pseudogene TRBV3-2) and TRBJ2-3; 8 bases match TRBD2. Germline values: CDR1 LGHDT, CDR2 YNNKEL (reference sequence). The CDR3 totals 16 residues. V was pared by 0 bases and J by 3 bases, with 5 bases of the junction left unmatched. Here the CDR3 DNA reads TGTGCCAGCAGCCAAGATTCCAGACTAGCGACAGATACGCAGTATTTT. It is translated as CASSQDSRLATDTQYF.

CDR3 sequence (DNA): TGTGCCAGCAGCTTCGACAGACCGGGCTACACCTTC. Protein product: CASSFDRPGYTF. J is TRBJ1-2 and V is TRBV7-2; D is possibly TRBD1 (5 bases). This CDR3 is 12 amino acids long. Trimming shortened V by 3 bases and J by 8 bases, and 10 bases separated the two germline ends. From germline, CDR1 is SGHTA and CDR2 FQGNSA.

This clone was found once. The gene calls are TRBV30 and TRBJ1-4; D unresolved. The CDR3 is 13 residues long. CDR1 is GTSNPN, CDR2 SVGIG, per germline (reference sequence). V was clipped by 0 bases and J by 4 bases, with 6 bases between them. CDR3 DNA sequence: TGTGCCTGGAGTGTAACAGTTAATGAAAAACTGTTTTTT. It translates to CAWSVTVNEKLFF.

This chain connects TRBV3-1 (or the pseudogene TRBV3-2) to TRBJ1-2, with 9 bases matching TRBD1. Per the germline V gene, CDR1 is LGHDT and CDR2 is YNNKEL (reference sequence). The CDR3 extends over 15 amino acids. V was pared by 4 bases and J by 7 bases, with 10 bases of the junction left unmatched. CDR3 sequence: CASSPPGQGASGYTF. CDR3 nucleotide sequence: TGTGCCAGCAGCCCACCGGGACAGGGTGCTTCTGGCTACACCTTC.

Points on this clone: One junction end disagrees with the germline gene, perhaps due to a read error. This rearrangement joins TRBV3-1 (or the pseudogene TRBV3-2) to TRBJ1-2; no definite D call. The germline V gene has CDR1 LGHDT and CDR2 YNNKEL (reference sequence). This CDR3 comprises 13 residues. Here the CDR3 DNA reads TGTGCCAGCAGCCAAGCCCGTAATGCGCCTCAGGCCTTC. This codes for CASSQARNAPQAF.

J is TRBJ2-7 and V is TRBV19; 11 bases are shared with TRBD2. The V segment lost 4 bases and the J segment 5 bases; nucleotides outside the gene matches: 10. The germline CDR1 and CDR2 sequences are LNHDA and SQIVND (reference sequence). The CDR3 spans 16 residues. The DNA of the CDR3 is TGTGCCAGTAGTAAGGCTAGCGGGGGGCCCAGGGACGAGCAGTACTTC. Residues: CASSKASGGPRDEQYF.

The chain is built from TRBV30 and TRBJ2-7, with D uncertain. Germline V CDR1 and CDR2: GTSNPN, SVGIG (reference sequence). V lost 0 bases to trimming and J lost 0 bases, with 9 bases between them. This CDR3 region has 14 residues. The chain's CDR3 is CAWSVPGRSYEQYF. CDR3 sequence (DNA): TGTGCCTGGAGTGTACCTGGCCGCTCCTACGAGCAGTACTTC.

The V gene is TRBV25-1, the J gene TRBJ2-7; D not certain. The length of the CDR3 is 13 residues. CDR1 is MGHDK and CDR2 is SYGVNS in the germline V gene. Trimming cost V 5 bases and J 6 bases, with 14 bases left between them. CDR3 amino acids: CASSTQIVAEQYF. The CDR3 bases are TGTGCCAGCAGTACACAGATTGTGGCCGAGCAGTACTTC.

The CDR3 spells CAIKPRSGNTIYF. CDR3 DNA sequence: TGTGCCATCAAACCTCGGTCTGGAAACACCATATATTTT. The chain has TRBV10-3 and TRBJ1-3; D unclear. CDR3 length equals 13 residues. CDR1 is ENHRY, CDR2 SYGVKD, per germline. With 7 bases removed from V and 1 base from J, the gap between germline ends came to 8 bases.

The gene calls are TRBV14 and TRBJ1-1; possible D gene TRBD1, 6 bases. CDR1 is SGHDN and CDR2 is FVKESK in the germline V gene. The CDR3 is made up of 13 amino acids. The V end was cut by 6 bases, the J end by 1 base, with 9 bases between. CDR3 nucleotides: TGTGCCAGCAGGTTCAGGGGGAACACTGAAGCTTTCTTT. Protein product: CASRFRGNTEAFF.

The J gene is TRBJ2-1, the V gene TRBV29-1; D may be TRBD1 (5 bases). The CDR3 length is 13 residues. The V gene's germline CDR1 is SQVTM and CDR2 ANQGSEA. The V gene lost 7 bases and the J gene lost 3 bases, with 13 bases spanning the gap. The DNA for the CDR3 is TGCAGCGCCGAGGAGCAGGGCTACAATGAGCAGTTCTTC. This translates into CSAEEQGYNEQFF.